This TCR beta chain is drawn from a study of blood T cell repertoires in COVID-19. CDR3 length: 17 amino acids. V gave up 4 bases and J gave up 5 bases; unmatched junction bases: 13. CDR1 and CDR2 (germline): SEHNR, FQNEAQ (reference sequence). Repertoires were generated with immunoSEQ multiplex PCR, while TCRdb's copy carries only in-frame clones and drops some. The top ten clones hold roughly 15% of a sample with roughly 150,000 clones, 85% to 90% of them seen once. This TCR derives from a woman aged 40 to 50 with acute or convalescent COVID-19. Sequenced input: peripheral blood. The rearrangement links TRBV7-9 to TRBJ1-4, with 7 bases aligning to TRBD1. CDR3 loop: CASSSDDRARGNEKLFF. The CDR3 DNA follows: TGTGCCAGCAGCTCAGACGACAGGGCGAGGGGAAATGAAAAACTGTTTTTT.